This T cell receptor beta chain originates from a study of multiple sclerosis patients with progressive multifocal leukoencephalopathy. The survey-level immunoSEQ assay was used. Profiled with immunoSEQ multiplex PCR; TCRdb holds only in-frame clones, not every one. The table records roughly 32,000 clones, 80% to 90% of them present only once. CDR3 size: 14 residues. Trimming stripped 11 bases from V and 0 bases from J, with 17 bases between. Germline CDR1 MNHNY, CDR2 SVGAGI (reference sequence). Time point of the sample: time of PML onset. The T3 samples were drawn when PML began. The starting material was PBMCs, obtained from a patient treated with natalizumab. The TCR sequence derives from a woman aged 40 to 50 with progressive multifocal leukoencephalopathy. The gene calls are TRBV6-6 and TRBJ2-7; tentative D call: TRBD1 (6 bases). The CDR3 sequence: CASQGPAGSYEQYF. The DNA for the CDR3 is TGTGCCTCCCAGGGGCCCGCAGGCTCCTACGAGCAGTACTTC.